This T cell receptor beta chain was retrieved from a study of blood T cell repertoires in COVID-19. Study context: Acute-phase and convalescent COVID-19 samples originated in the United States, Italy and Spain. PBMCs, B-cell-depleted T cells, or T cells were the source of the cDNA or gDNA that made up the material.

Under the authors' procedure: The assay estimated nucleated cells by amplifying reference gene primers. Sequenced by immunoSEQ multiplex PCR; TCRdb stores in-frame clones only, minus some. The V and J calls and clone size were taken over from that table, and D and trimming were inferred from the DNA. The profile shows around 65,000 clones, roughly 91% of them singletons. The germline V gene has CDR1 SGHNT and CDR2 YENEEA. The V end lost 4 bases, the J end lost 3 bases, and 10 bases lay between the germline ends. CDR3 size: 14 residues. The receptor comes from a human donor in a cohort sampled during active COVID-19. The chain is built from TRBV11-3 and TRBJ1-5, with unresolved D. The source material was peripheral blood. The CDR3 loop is CASSSSGYNQPQHF. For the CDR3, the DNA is TGTGCCAGCAGCTCCTCAGGTTACAATCAGCCCCAGCATTTT.